This T cell receptor beta chain was sequenced for a study of Ad26.COV2.S vaccination and SARS-CoV-2 variants. Study overall: A participant enrolled in the COV1001 Ad26.COV2.S trial arm provided the sample. The authors gave Ad26.COV2.S intramuscularly, either once or twice 56 days apart.

Clones were sequenced by immunoSEQ multiplex PCR, and TCRdb holds only the in-frame ones, with some missing. The sample comprises approximately 300,000 clones, just over 85% of which are singletons, and roughly 2.1% rests with the top ten. As for treatment: about 20 received Ad26.COV2.S at low or high dose, single or two shots; 5 received placebo; per-sample allocation not given. Following the first vaccine or placebo injection, samples were taken on day 63. Germline assignment: CDR1 SGDLS and CDR2 YYNGEE. This CDR3 has 13 amino acids. V was shortened by 4 bases and J by 5 bases, with 12 bases between the two germline ends.

The input for sequencing was peripheral blood, taken in a trial of Ad26.COV2.S vaccine versus placebo. The chain links TRBV9 to TRBJ1-2; D not certain. The sequence was obtained from a person between 18 and 60 years old who received the Ad26.COV2.S COVID-19 vaccine or a placebo. CDR3 in DNA: TGTGCCAGCAGCCCCTTAACAGAGTATGGCTACACCTTC. This sequence encodes CASSPLTEYGYTF.